Each of the 9 T cell receptor beta chains below was sequenced from the same sample in a study of blood T cells in healthy people across ages. The authors ran a second PCR of roughly 6 to 12 cycles using a sample-barcoded 5' primer and a J-beta primer mix. Each CDR3 protein gets one entry after TCRdb re-called the 5' RACE reads with MiXCR. Of 700,000 to 900,000 distinct CDR3 sequences listed, roughly 24% are singletons. These same data were also listed under a study on T cells of mothers and their children.

Sequences were obtained from blood. These receptors came from a boy aged 10-17 years in good health.

This clonotype has a single count. The chain combines TRBV30 with TRBJ1-1; D is possibly TRBD1 (6 bases). This CDR3 region has 14 residues. Trimming shortened V by 7 bases and J by 6 bases, and 21 bases separated the two germline ends. Germline values: CDR1 GTSNPN, CDR2 SVGIG (reference sequence). CDR3 sequence (DNA): TGTGCCTACGGAAGGGGGGTGGACTTGGCTGAAGCTTTCTTT. It specifies CAYGRGVDLAEAFF.

The CDR3 sequence is CASSFPGLANYEQYF. The CDR3 region has the DNA TGTGCCAGCAGCTTCCCGGGACTAGCGAACTACGAGCAGTACTTC. This chain links TRBV7-2 with TRBJ2-7; 10 bases are shared with TRBD2. J gave up 3 bases and V 3 bases, and 5 bases lay outside the gene matches. The CDR3 length is 15 residues. Germline-derived CDR1 and CDR2 are SGHTA and FQGNSA.

This clonotype was seen a few times. This chain joins TRBV29-1 and TRBJ2-1, with 10 bases fitting TRBD2. The CDR3 covers 15 residues. The germline V gene encodes CDR1 SQVTM and CDR2 ANQGSEA. V was pared by 4 bases and J by 3 bases, with 6 bases of the junction left unmatched. CDR3 nucleotide sequence: TGCAGCGTTGTTTATCGACTAGCGGGCTACAATGAGCAGTTCTTC. The encoded protein is CSVVYRLAGYNEQFF.

The rearrangement links TRBV30 to TRBJ1-2; D not resolved. CDR3 length equals 14 residues. The V and J ends lost 7 bases and 0 bases respectively, with 15 bases between them. Germline lookup yields CDR1 GTSNPN and CDR2 SVGIG (reference sequence). This CDR3 is CASKIGPANYGYTF. The CDR3 DNA is TGTGCCTCAAAAATTGGTCCGGCTAACTATGGCTACACCTTC.

The chain links TRBV9 to TRBJ2-7; 9 bases are shared with TRBD1. The CDR3 runs 14 residues. The germline V gene has CDR1 SGDLS and CDR2 YYNGEE. The trim removed 0 bases at V and 9 bases at J, leaving 7 bases unmatched. CDR3 coding DNA: TGTGCCAGCAGCGTAGATGGGACAGGGTGCGCGCAGTACTTC. It encodes CASSVDGTGCAQYF.

V and J are TRBV2 and TRBJ1-2; D is perhaps TRBD1 (5 bases). V shed 3 bases and J shed 1 base, with 9 bases lying between them. The CDR3 length is 14 residues. Germline CDR1 and CDR2: SNHLY and FYNNEI. As DNA, the CDR3 is TGTGCCAGCAGTGAGGGGGGTATTAACTATGGCTACACCTTC. Translating it yields CASSEGGINYGYTF.

This clonotype came up a few times. The V and J genes are TRBV7-9 and TRBJ2-3; 9 nucleotides match TRBD1. V was pared by 7 bases and J by 1 base, with 15 bases of the junction left unmatched. CDR1 SEHNR and CDR2 FQNEAQ come from the germline V gene (reference sequence). This CDR3 is 18 amino acids long. In DNA form, the CDR3 reads TGTGCCAGCACTTCCGGGACAGGGCAAGAATCTGGCACAGATACGCAGTATTTT. This sequence encodes CASTSGTGQESGTDTQYF.

Many counts were recorded for this clonotype. This chain joins TRBV20-1 and TRBJ2-3, with 8 bases fitting TRBD1. Germline lookup yields CDR1 DFQATT and CDR2 SNEGSKA (reference sequence). The CDR3 spans 15 residues. After removal of 3 bases from V and 3 bases from J, the junction contained 8 bases not matched to a gene. The DNA for the CDR3 is TGCAGTGCTAGGCCCGGGACAGGCGGAACAGATACGCAGTATTTT. Its translation is CSARPGTGGTDTQYF.

The V and J genes are TRBV12-3 or TRBV12-4 and TRBJ1-2, with TRBD1 matching 10 bases. The CDR3 is made up of 14 amino acids. V was pared by 6 bases and J by 2 bases, with 3 bases of the junction left unmatched. In DNA, the CDR3 is TGTGCCAGCAGAAAGGGACAGGGGAACTATGGCTACACCTTC. This sequence encodes CASRKGQGNYGYTF.